This T cell receptor (beta chain) originates from a study of shared clonotypes between healthy human individuals. With respect to this clone: The sample holds other DNA sequences that translate to the same CDR3.

This CDR3 has 14 residues. CDR1 and CDR2 from the germline V gene are MNHEY and SMNVEV (reference sequence). Trimming shortened V by 3 bases and J by 6 bases, and 12 bases separated the two germline ends. Terminally differentiated effector memory CD45RA+ cells were excluded from the naive CD8 cells, which were CD45RO-negative and positively selected for CCR7. Sequenced by immunoSEQ multiplex PCR; TCRdb stores in-frame clones only, minus some. The sample carries about 590,000 clones, nearly 97% recorded once. The rearrangement joins TRBV27 to TRBJ1-5; tentatively, D is TRBD1 (5 bases). The specimen was naive CD8+ T cells sorted from blood. This sequence originates from a woman aged 25 to 39 in good health. The CDR3 sequence is CASSFGGAGQPQHF. The DNA of the CDR3 is TGTGCCAGCAGTTTCGGTGGGGCAGGTCAGCCCCAGCATTTT.